This T cell receptor (beta chain) was documented in a study of blood T cell repertoires in COVID-19 (dated by TCRdb to about 2020). Regarding the research as a whole: Samples covering the acute and convalescent phases of COVID-19 were provided by collaborators in the United States, Italy and Spain. The material from the prospective study consisted of cDNA or gDNA derived from T cells, B-cell-depleted T cells, or PBMCs. Subjects who had been exposed to COVID-19, were actively infected with it, or had recovered from it provided the deeply sampled blood TCRbeta repertoires that made up the dataset. The repertoires were released in a freely available public database intended as a resource for research on the immune response to SARS-CoV-2. Samples came from the ongoing ImmuneRACE study (first 160 participants) plus 1,254 subjects from 6 global collaborators. A de-identified subject ID, COVID-19 status, age in years and sex were almost always included in the sample metadata. Where available, HLA class I and class II types were taken from metadata supplied by the sample provider and were not determined by assay-based typing.

A remark on this clone: The antigen it binds to is not known. No per-base quality is available; no much larger clone lies one base away.

Whole blood was collected in K2EDTA tubes by collaborating institutions according to the institutions' own protocols. Collaborator samples were shipped for TCRbeta analysis as frozen whole blood, isolated PBMCs, or DNA extracted from either sample type. The germline V gene encodes CDR1 WSHSY and CDR2 SAAADI. The trim is 3 bases for V and 7 bases for J, with a gap of 13 bases between the germline ends. From its cysteine to its valine, the CDR3 spans 13 amino acids. The entry retains the CDR3 DNA only, 39 bases that are in frame from base 1. TCRbeta CDR3 regions were amplified from genomic DNA using the immunoSEQ Assay, a bias-controlled multiplex PCR. In the paper's pipeline: Nucleated cell counts per sample were estimated from amplification of reference gene primers within the assay. Sequence reads were collapsed and filtered to measure the absolute abundance of every unique TCRbeta CDR3 rearrangement. For each sample, productive Simpson clonality was calculated by taking the square root of Simpson's diversity index across productive rearrangements. TCRdb holds this immuneACCESS table with in-frame rearrangements only. Some clones are missing; in checked studies, unresolved V genes explain under half, and the rest has no known cause. The DNA was the basis for D and trimming; V, J and clone size are from that table. In all, the sample holds more than 35,000 clones, and around 87% of those were seen once. The ten largest clones take up approximately 10% of the sample.

Overall study outcomes, separate from this receptor: Clinical and demographic metadata were provided uncurated, with the amount varying by source and participant.

The sequencing input was peripheral blood. The sequence was collected from a man aged 25 to 40 with active or convalescent COVID-19. Rearrangement joined TRBV10-2 to TRBJ2-7; a tentative D call is TRBD1 (8 bases match). The CDR3 region: CASSEQGGHEQYV. Read as DNA, the sequence is TGCGCCAGCAGTGAACAGGGGGGGCATGAGCAGTACGTC.